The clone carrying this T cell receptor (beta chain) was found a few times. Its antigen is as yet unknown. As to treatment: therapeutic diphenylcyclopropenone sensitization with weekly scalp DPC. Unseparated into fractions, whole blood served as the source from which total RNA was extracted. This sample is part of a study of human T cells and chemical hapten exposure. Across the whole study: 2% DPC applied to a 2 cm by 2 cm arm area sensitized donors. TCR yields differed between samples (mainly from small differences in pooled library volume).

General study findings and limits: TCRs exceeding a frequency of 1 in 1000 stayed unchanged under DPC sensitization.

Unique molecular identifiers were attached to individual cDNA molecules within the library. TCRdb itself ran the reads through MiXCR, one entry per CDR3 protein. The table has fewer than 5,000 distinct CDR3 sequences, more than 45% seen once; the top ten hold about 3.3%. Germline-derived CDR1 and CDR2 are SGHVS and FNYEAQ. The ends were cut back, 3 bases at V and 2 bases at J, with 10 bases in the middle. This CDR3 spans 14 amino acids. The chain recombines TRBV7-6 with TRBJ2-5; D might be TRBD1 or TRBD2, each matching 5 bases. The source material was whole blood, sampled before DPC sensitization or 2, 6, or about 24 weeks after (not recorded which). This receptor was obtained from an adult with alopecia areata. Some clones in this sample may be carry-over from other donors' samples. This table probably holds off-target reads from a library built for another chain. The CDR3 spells CASSFGAGQETQYF. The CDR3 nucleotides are TGTGCCAGCAGCTTCGGGGCTGGGCAAGAGACCCAGTACTTC.